This TCR beta chain was recorded in a study of T cells after yellow fever vaccination. The overall study: SMART-Seq v4 Ultra Low Input served to prepare low-cell-number fractions. Findings and limits, study-wide: A weaker secondary response peaked on day 5, the primary on day 15.

Template switching with 5'RACE generated the TCR cDNA and added a universal primer site and UMIs. TCRdb ran MiXCR on the 5' RACE reads and lists one entry per CDR3 protein. The data show under 700,000 distinct CDR3 sequences, about 17% seen once. A note on this clonotype: What it binds is not known.

Germline CDR1 and CDR2: SGHNT and YYREEE (reference sequence). The CDR3 is 15 residues long. V was pared by 4 bases and J by 5 bases, with 7 bases of the junction left unmatched. The source is a young man who received the YFV17D yellow fever vaccine. The rearrangement links TRBV5-4 to TRBJ2-5; 11 positions agree with TRBD1. Sequencing used PBMCs, obtained 5 days after the first yellow fever vaccination. CDR3 sequence reads: CASSIGTGGLETQYF. CDR3 nucleotides: TGTGCCAGCAGCATTGGGACAGGGGGTTTGGAGACCCAGTACTTC.